This T cell receptor (beta chain) derives from a study of blood T cell repertoires in COVID-19. Study-level information: The cDNA or gDNA used as material had been derived from T cells, B-cell-depleted T cells, or PBMCs.

V was pared by 2 bases and J by 6 bases, with 8 bases between. The CDR3 totals 14 residues. Looked up from germline, CDR1 is SEHNR and CDR2 is FQNEAQ (reference sequence). Per the original data handling: Reference gene primer amplification gave nucleated cell count estimates. Produced via immunoSEQ multiplex PCR; TCRdb's table is partial and in-frame only. V and J calls and clone size are those listed in that table; D and trimming were worked out from the DNA. The table has 250,000 or so clones, approximately 85% seen once. This receptor was obtained from a woman in her 70s with acute or convalescent COVID-19. The specimen was peripheral blood. The chain has TRBV7-9 and TRBJ1-6; a possible D gene is TRBD1 (6 bases). The CDR3 DNA reads as TGTGCCAGCAGCTTAACAGGGACTAATTCACCCCTCCACTTT. Its translation is CASSLTGTNSPLHF.